This T cell receptor beta chain was sequenced for a study of human CD8 memory T cell subsets. Findings and caveats of the study: This study sequenced T cell receptor beta chains alone.

Germline loops: CDR1 SGHRS, CDR2 YFSETQ. This CDR3 contains 15 residues. The V and J ends lost 5 bases and 3 bases respectively, with 17 bases between them. The authors enriched total CD8+ T cells by negative magnetic separation. UMI-labeled 5' RACE generated the TCR beta libraries. MiXCR, applied by TCRdb to the 5' RACE reads, yields one record per CDR3 protein. Of thousands of distinct CDR3 sequences in the sample, under 4% were seen once. As for this clonotype: As yet, its antigen is unknown. A much more abundant neighbour one base away suggests this may be a read error. The CDR3 does not end in the conserved phenylalanine or tryptophan, so this is likely a read error.

This chain links TRBV5-1 with TRBJ2-5, with D maybe TRBD1 (6 bases). The TCR was taken from a human donor in good health. Source material: CD8+ T cells from PBMCs. CDR3 residues: CASSYTGTIKETQYY. CDR3 nucleotide sequence: TGCGCCAGCAGTTACACCGGGACAATAAAAGAGACCCAGTACTAC.